These 24 T cell receptor beta chains originate from one sample sequenced in a study of tumor-infiltrating lymphocytes in primary liver carcinoma. The input was approximately 500 ng total RNA; TCR beta cDNA was made from it with a constant-region primer. Slightly modified ARM-PCR with three nested multiplex PCR rounds yielded TCR beta libraries. In the first two PCR rounds, TRBV1-TRBV30 forward primers were paired with a C-beta reverse primer, and each round lasted around 10 cycles. TCRdb fed the multiplex PCR reads into MiXCR, producing one record per CDR3 protein. In the table there are roughly 20,000 distinct CDR3 sequences, about 75% of which are singletons. Total RNA and DNA came together from around 18-30 mg of bulk tissue without cell sorting. The sequencing input was liver tumor tissue from sampling region 1. Subset reported: tumor region T1, superior pole. The source of these receptors is a woman younger than 45 with primary liver carcinoma and hepatitis B virus infection.

Comment on this clonotype: Sequence at one end of the junction differs from germline and may be a read error. The chain carries TRBV4-2 and TRBJ1-1; 7 bases match TRBD1. Germline assignment: CDR1 LGHNA and CDR2 YNFKEQ. CDR3 length: 14 amino acids. This CDR3 reads CASSQVGGRDEAFF. The CDR3 DNA sequence: TGTGCAAGCAGCCAAGTAGGGGGCAGGGATGAAGCTTTCTTT.

Turning to this clonotype: The conserved phenylalanine or tryptophan is not found at the CDR3 terminus, so this likely reflects a read error. The J gene is TRBJ2-3, the V gene TRBV5-6; tentatively, D is TRBD1 or TRBD2 (5 bases each). Germline-derived CDR1 and CDR2 are SGHDT and YYEEEE. The CDR3 has 16 amino acids. The CDR3 DNA reads TGTGCCAGCAGCTGGACCGGGGCAGTGAGCACATATACGCAGTATTCT. Its protein product is CASSWTGAVSTYTQYS.

About this clonotype itself: Since the CDR3 does not end with the conserved phenylalanine or tryptophan, this likely comes from a read error. The DNA is left out, because the CDR3 cannot be placed on it with certainty; the CDR3 is given as TCRdb lists it. The chain has TRBV10-3 and TRBJ2-5. CDR1 is ENHRY and CDR2 is SYGVKD in the germline V gene. With termini counted, the CDR3 has 15 amino acids. This CDR3 is CAFSESATRQETRYY.

Worth noting for this clonotype: At one boundary the junction diverges from the germline segment, which might be a read error. This sequence joins TRBV11-1 and TRBJ2-1; 8 positions agree with TRBD2. The CDR3 spans 17 residues. Looked up from germline, CDR1 is SGHAT and CDR2 is FQDESV (reference sequence). The CDR3 DNA follows: TGTGGCAGCAGCTTAGCAGCCCTGGTAGCGGGGTTAAATGAGCAGTTCTTC. This translates into CGSSLAALVAGLNEQFF. The whole variable domain, filled in from reference TRBV11-1 and TRBJ2-1, reads EAEVAQSPRYKITEKSQAVAFWCDPISGHATLYWYRQILGQGPELLVQFQDESVVDDSQLPKDRFSAERLKGVDSTLKIQPAELGDSAMYLCGSSLAALVAGLNEQFFGPGTRLTVL.

As regards this clonotype: A much larger clone sits a single nucleotide away, making a read error possible. As DNA, the CDR3 is TGTGACAGCATCTTAGGGGTTCGGGTCACTGAAGCTTTCTTT. Translation: CDSILGVRVTEAFF. The V and J genes are TRBV12-3 or TRBV12-4 and TRBJ1-1; D may be TRBD1 (5 bases). CDR3 size: 14 residues.

On this clonotype: The CDR3 does not close with the conserved phenylalanine or tryptophan, likely indicating a read error. This chain joins TRBV11-3 and TRBJ1-6; D is unresolved. This CDR3 comprises 15 residues. Germline V CDR1 and CDR2: SGHNT, YENEEA. CDR3 in amino acids: CASSFKRSYNPPLHI. The DNA for the CDR3 is TGTGCCAGCAGCTTTAAGAGGAGCTATAATCCACCCCTCCACATT.

Remarks on this clonotype: The conserved final phenylalanine or tryptophan is absent from the CDR3, which likely points to a read error. CDR3 sequence reads: CTSSHHHKQYL. The DNA for the CDR3 is TGTACCAGCAGCCACCACCACAAGCAGTACTTA. V is TRBV14 and J is TRBJ2-7, with D uncertain. CDR1 and CDR2 (germline): SGHDN, FVKESK. The CDR3 has 11 amino acids.

The chain carries TRBV4-1 and TRBJ1-5; D ambiguous. The V gene lost 5 bases and the J gene lost 4 bases, with 18 bases spanning the gap. CDR1 MGHRA and CDR2 YSYEKL come from the germline V gene. The CDR3 has 16 amino acids. CDR3 residues: CASSFRHSRNNQPQHF. DNA for the CDR3: TGCGCCAGCAGCTTCCGACATTCCAGGAATAATCAGCCCCAGCATTTT.

The chain joins TRBV12-3 or TRBV12-4 to TRBJ2-3; D ambiguous. The CDR3 sequence is 15 residues long. V dropped 3 bases and J dropped 4 bases, with 14 bases sitting between them. The DNA for the CDR3 is TGTGCCAGCAGTTTTTCCCCTCCTAGTGCAGATACGCAGTATTTT. This translates into CASSFSPPSADTQYF.

The chain carries TRBV12-3 or TRBV12-4 and TRBJ2-1; D uncertain. Judging by the DNA end, TRBJ1-2 fits better; the J call may be wrong. This CDR3 is 12 amino acids long. As DNA, the CDR3 is TGTGCCAGCAGTCTAACGTCTTATGGCTACACCTTC. It translates to CASSLTSYGYTF.

As to this clonotype: An end of the junction does not agree with germline; a read error may underlie this. V is TRBV5-4 and J is TRBJ2-3, with D possibly matching TRBD2 (5 bases). CDR1 and CDR2 (germline): SGHNT, YYREEE (reference sequence). CDR3 length: 18 amino acids. The CDR3 DNA follows: TGTGCCGGCAGTAACCCGGCGGCTAGCAGGAGTCGGACGGATACGCAGTATTTT. It encodes CAGSNPAASRSRTDTQYF.

On this clonotype: Here the CDR3 omits its conserved ending phenylalanine or tryptophan, so a read error is the likely source. The limits of the CDR3 on the DNA are not certain, so only TCRdb's listed CDR3 is given. The J gene is TRBJ2-1, the V gene TRBV11-2; the DNA was not compared with TRBD2, the D call given in the table. Germline CDR1 SGHAT, CDR2 FQNNGV. Termini included, the CDR3 measures 17 amino acids. The CDR3 sequence: CASSLTSGRFPGDEEFL.

About this clonotype itself: The missing conserved phenylalanine or tryptophan at the end of this CDR3 makes a read error likely. The V gene is TRBV11-2, the J gene TRBJ2-7; 8 bases are shared with TRBD2. The CDR3 has 16 residues. Germline V CDR1 and CDR2: SGHAT, FQNNGV. CDR3 loop: CASSLAPSGRSYEQYL. The DNA for the CDR3 is TGTGCCAGCAGCTTAGCACCTAGCGGGCGCTCCTATGAGCAGTACTTA.

As concerns this clonotype: This could be a read error, since a much larger clone is one nucleotide away. The conserved phenylalanine or tryptophan is not found at the CDR3 terminus, so this likely reflects a read error. The chain couples TRBV5-1 to TRBJ2-7, with TRBD2 as a possible D gene (6 bases). Germline V gene data show CDR1 as SGHRS and CDR2 as YFSETQ. The CDR3 is 18 amino acids. V was clipped by 0 bases and J by 0 bases, with 19 bases between them. This CDR3 reads CASSLGVFGTSSSYEQYL. CDR3 coding DNA: TGCGCCAGCAGCTTGGGGGTCTTCGGGACTTCGAGCTCCTACGAGCAGTACCTC.

Turning to this clonotype: The junction differs from germline at one of its ends, possibly a read error. This chain links TRBV12-3 or TRBV12-4 with TRBJ2-7; D is perhaps TRBD1 or TRBD2 (6 bases each). There are 15 residues in the CDR3. In nucleotides, the CDR3 is TGTGTCAGCAGTTTTCGGGGGCATGGTAACCACGAGCAGTACTTC. Its translation is CVSSFRGHGNHEQYF.

Worth noting for this clonotype: At one of its ends the junction is not consistent with the germline gene, which may arise from a read error. This chain uses TRBV6-1 with TRBJ2-7, with 10 positions matching TRBD1. The CDR3 totals 14 residues. The germline V gene encodes CDR1 MNHNS and CDR2 SASEGT. CDR3 DNA sequence: TGCGCCAGCAGTGACGGGACAGGGGATTATGAGCAGTACTTC. Translated, it gives CASSDGTGDYEQYF.

V gene TRBV29-1 combines with J gene TRBJ2-3; D remains unclear. Germline CDR1 SQVTM, CDR2 ANQGSEA. This CDR3 spans 14 amino acids. V was clipped by 4 bases and J by 6 bases, with 17 bases between them. The CDR3 spells CSVGELSSTDTQYF. The CDR3 nucleotides read TGCAGCGTTGGAGAACTAAGTTCGACTGATACGCAGTATTTT.

About this clonotype: Compared with germline, one end of the junction differs, possibly owing to a read error. The rearrangement links TRBV14 to TRBJ2-3; 10 bases are a match to TRBD2. Germline-derived CDR1 and CDR2 are SGHDN and FVKESK. The CDR3 totals 16 residues. CDR3 region: CASRQVQREGRDTQCF. DNA for the CDR3: TGTGCCAGCCGCCAGGTTCAGCGGGAGGGCCGTGATACGCAGTGTTTT.

Regarding this clonotype: The junction and the germline gene differ at one end; a read error may be behind it. V gene TRBV10-3 combines with J gene TRBJ2-5; D unresolved. CDR1 ENHRY and CDR2 SYGVKD come from the germline V gene. CDR3 length: 15 residues. CDR3 in DNA: TGTGACATCAGTGAGCCGGCTACCGGACAAGAGACCCAGTACTTC. This gives the protein CDISEPATGQETQYF.

In the case of this clonotype: A read error may produce the germline difference seen at one junction end. V usage is TRBV11-3 and J usage is TRBJ2-1, with TRBD2 matching 8 bases. This CDR3 contains 17 residues. Germline V gene sequence: CDR1 SGHNT, CDR2 YENEEA. This CDR3 is CSSSLGLLAGGYNEQFF. The CDR3 DNA follows: TGTTCCAGCAGCTTAGGCCTACTCGCGGGAGGCTACAATGAGCAATTCTTC.

The rearrangement uses TRBV4-3 and TRBJ1-4; D gene unclear. CDR3 length equals 17 residues. Looked up from germline, CDR1 is LGHNA and CDR2 is YSLEER. Trimming cost V 7 bases and J 5 bases, with 23 bases left between them. The CDR3 here is CASNQNRIMGWNEKLFF. The CDR3 region has the DNA TGCGCCAGCAATCAAAATCGTATTATGGGATGGAATGAAAAACTGTTTTTT.

The chain has TRBV28 and TRBJ2-2; D perhaps matches TRBD2 (6 bases). The V end lost 3 bases, the J end lost 6 bases, and 17 bases lay between the germline ends. Looked up from germline, CDR1 is MDHEN and CDR2 is SYDVKM. This CDR3 is 16 amino acids long. CDR3 coding DNA: TGTGCCAGCAGTTTGGCACTAGCAGGAAGATCCGGGGAGCTGTTTTTT. It encodes CASSLALAGRSGELFF. The variable domain in full, with the rest retrieved from reference TRBV28 and TRBJ2-2, is DVKVTQSSRYLVKRTGEKVFLECVQDMDHENMFWYRQDPGLGLRLIYFSYDVKMKEKGDIPEGYSVSREKKERFSLILESASTNQTSMYLCASSLALAGRSGELFFGEGSRLTVL.

This clonotype was detected a few times. The conserved final phenylalanine or tryptophan is absent from the CDR3, which likely points to a read error. The DNA is omitted, as the CDR3 cannot be located on it reliably, and the CDR3 follows TCRdb's listing. The rearrangement uses TRBV6-2 or TRBV6-3 and TRBJ2-7. Germline V gene lookup returns CDR1 MNHEY and CDR2 SVGEGT. The CDR3 totals 12 residues, both ends included. The CDR3 loop is CASSYAQYEQYL.

As to this clonotype: The CDR3 ends on some other residue instead of the conserved phenylalanine or tryptophan, so this is likely a read error. The gene calls are TRBV28 and TRBJ2-6; D may be TRBD2 (6 bases). Germline V gene data show CDR1 as MDHEN and CDR2 as SYDVKM. The CDR3 runs to 16 residues. CDR3 in amino acids: CTSGRDETSGANVLTS. CDR3 coding DNA: TGTACCAGCGGGCGGGACGAAACCTCTGGGGCCAACGTCCTGACTTCC.